This note documents a single T cell receptor (beta chain) sequence. Its antigen is still unknown. These data come from a study of cytomegalovirus exposure and HLA in healthy donors. Using immunoSEQ multiplex PCR, the repertoire was profiled, and TCRdb retains in-frame clones only, with some absent. Of around 150,000 clones listed, 88% are singletons. V was shortened by 3 bases and J by 1 base, with 6 bases between the two germline ends. Germline CDR1 reads MNHEY; CDR2 reads SMNVEV (reference sequence). The length of the CDR3 is 13 residues. Study-wide findings and caveats: A few chains tied to CMV proved CMV antigen-specific in vitro. According to a subsequent analysis, TCR clusters from the first cohort were inclined to appear together in the 110 or so validation repertoires.

This sequence originates from a young man in good health and CMV-seronegative. The rearrangement joins TRBV27 to TRBJ1-1, with no clear D. Sequencing used PBMCs. CDR3 loop: CASSFQQNTEAFF. The CDR3 bases are TGTGCCAGCAGTTTTCAACAGAACACTGAAGCTTTCTTT.